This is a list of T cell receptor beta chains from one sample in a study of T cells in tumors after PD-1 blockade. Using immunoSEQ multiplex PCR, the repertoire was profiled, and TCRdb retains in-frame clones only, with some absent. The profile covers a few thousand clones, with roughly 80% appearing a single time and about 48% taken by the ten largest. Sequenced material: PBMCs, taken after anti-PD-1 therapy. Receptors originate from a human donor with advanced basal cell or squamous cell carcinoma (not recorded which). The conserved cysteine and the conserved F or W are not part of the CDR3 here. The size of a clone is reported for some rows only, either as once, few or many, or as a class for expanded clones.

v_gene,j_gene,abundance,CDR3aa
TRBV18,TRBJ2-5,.,ASSPKGSETQY
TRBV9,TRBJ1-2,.,ASSVWDLYGYT
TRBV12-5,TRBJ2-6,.,ASGLPIGANVLT
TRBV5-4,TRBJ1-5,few,ASSFQGRNQPQH
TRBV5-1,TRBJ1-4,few,ASSPDGGKLF
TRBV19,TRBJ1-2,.,ASSILTGGNYGYT
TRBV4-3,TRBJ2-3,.,ASSQDPAGNTDTQY
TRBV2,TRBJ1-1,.,ASKTTVNTEAF
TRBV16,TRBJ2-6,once,ASSKDWVVNKSRANVLT
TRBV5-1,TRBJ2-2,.,ASISAGVGELF
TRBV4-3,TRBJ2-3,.,ASSLRPGQSIDTQY
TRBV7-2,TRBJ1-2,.,ASSVAGQGAGGYT
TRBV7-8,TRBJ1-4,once,ASSLVGQTNEKLF
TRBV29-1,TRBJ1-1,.,SAQNTEAF
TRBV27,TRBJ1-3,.,ASRSAGGLRNTIY
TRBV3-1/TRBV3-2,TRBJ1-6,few,ASSKTGRNSPLH
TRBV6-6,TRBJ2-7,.,ATQGTYEQY
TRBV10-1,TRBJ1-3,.,ASSESRGPGNTIY
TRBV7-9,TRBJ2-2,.,ASSLAGGRTGELF
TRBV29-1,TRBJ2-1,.,SVEASVLGEQF
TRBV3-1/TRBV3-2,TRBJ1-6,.,ASSQSTQGSGSPLH
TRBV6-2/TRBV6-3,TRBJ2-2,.,ASRPQRGDTGELF
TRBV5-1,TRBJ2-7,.,ASSFEGYEQY
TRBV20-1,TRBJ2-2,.,SAPQGGELF
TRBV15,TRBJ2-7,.,ATSRDSTTGVKY
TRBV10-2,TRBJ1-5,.,ASSDVLGGQPQH
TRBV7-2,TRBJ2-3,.,ASSPGLGRPGADTQY
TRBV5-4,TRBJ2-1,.,ASSLGQGEQF
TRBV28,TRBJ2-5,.,ASRWTGLETQY
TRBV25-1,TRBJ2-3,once,ASSEGGRDRTDTQY
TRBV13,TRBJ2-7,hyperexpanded,ASSHLAALAYEQY
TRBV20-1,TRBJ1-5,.,SASTGSNQPQH
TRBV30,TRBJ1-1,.,AWSVGTGLLNTEAF
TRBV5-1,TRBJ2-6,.,ASSLFGANVLT
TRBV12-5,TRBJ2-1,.,ASGLARMGGQDYNEQF
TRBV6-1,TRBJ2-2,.,ASSDLRGANTGELF
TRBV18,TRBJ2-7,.,ASSPEYGKGGEQY
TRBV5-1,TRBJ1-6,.,ASSPGQGASSPLH
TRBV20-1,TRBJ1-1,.,SARSGTEAF
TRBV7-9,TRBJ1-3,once,ASSLAGVPGNTIY
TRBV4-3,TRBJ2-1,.,ASSPGLADYNEQF
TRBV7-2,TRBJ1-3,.,ASSLVPGQGNTIY
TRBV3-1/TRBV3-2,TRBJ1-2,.,ASTPGGLGGYT
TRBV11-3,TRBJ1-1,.,ASSSGLNTEAF
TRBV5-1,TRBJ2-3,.,ASSLEGYTDTQY
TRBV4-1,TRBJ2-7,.,ASSPQAWNEQY
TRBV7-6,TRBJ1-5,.,ASSLGSGTANQPQH
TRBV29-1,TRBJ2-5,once,SVTRGAQY
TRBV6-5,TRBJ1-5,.,ASSRIHSNQPQH
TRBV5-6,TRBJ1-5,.,ASRRGGGYDNQPQH
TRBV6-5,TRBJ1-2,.,ASSQGDGYT
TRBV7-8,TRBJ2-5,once,ASSLSPGVGETQY
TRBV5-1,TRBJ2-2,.,ASSLVTGPNTGELF
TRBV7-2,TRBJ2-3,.,ASSLWHGLDVDTQY
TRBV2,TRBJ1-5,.,ASSERQNQPQH